Listed below are T cell receptor beta chains from one sample, sequenced in a study of identical twins. MiXCR, applied by TCRdb to the 5' RACE reads, yields one record per CDR3 protein. The sample lists approximately 700,000 distinct CDR3 sequences; roughly 18% were seen once. This sample was shared with a second study, whose subject was T cells expressing NK-cell markers.

Specimen: PBMCs. The source is a woman between 18 and 30 years old in good health. CDR3s include the opening cysteine and the closing phenylalanine or tryptophan. The order of the fields is D gene, clone size, J gene, V gene, CDR3 DNA, CDR3 protein. D genes are given only for firm matches. Size is omitted from some rows. Given values are once, few, many or a class for expanded clones.

D gene: NA; clone size: NA; J gene: TRBJ1-1; V gene: TRBV4-3; CDR3 DNA: TGCGCCAGCAGCCAAGAAGGGCGGGGGGGGAACACTGAAGCTTTCTTT; CDR3 protein: CASSQEGRGGNTEAFF
D gene: NA; clone size: NA; J gene: TRBJ2-3; V gene: TRBV11-2; CDR3 DNA: TGTGCCAGCAGCATTGGAGGCGCGGGTCTCACAGATACGCAGTATTTT; CDR3 protein: CASSIGGAGLTDTQYF
D gene: TRBD1; clone size: few; J gene: TRBJ1-4; V gene: TRBV5-1; CDR3 DNA: TGCGCCAGCACCGACAGGGTATCGGAAAAACTGTTTTTT; CDR3 protein: CASTDRVSEKLFF
D gene: NA; clone size: few; J gene: TRBJ2-3; V gene: TRBV20-1; CDR3 DNA: TGCAGTGCTAGAGATAGGGCAGGGCTGAGCACAGATACGCAGTATTTT; CDR3 protein: CSARDRAGLSTDTQYF
D gene: NA; clone size: NA; J gene: TRBJ1-4; V gene: TRBV7-9; CDR3 DNA: TGTGCCAGCAGCATAATCGGGGGTAATGAAAAACTGTTTTTT; CDR3 protein: CASSIIGGNEKLFF
D gene: NA; clone size: NA; J gene: TRBJ2-1; V gene: TRBV11-2; CDR3 DNA: TGTGCCAGCAGCTCCAACCCGGGACTCCGGAGCTCCTACAATGAGCAGTTCTTC; CDR3 protein: CASSSNPGLRSSYNEQFF
D gene: NA; clone size: NA; J gene: TRBJ2-6; V gene: TRBV30; CDR3 DNA: TGTGCCTGGAGTACAGGTCCTGGGGCCAACGTCCTGACTTTC; CDR3 protein: CAWSTGPGANVLTF
D gene: TRBD1; clone size: NA; J gene: TRBJ2-1; V gene: TRBV7-3; CDR3 DNA: TGTGCCAGCAGCTTATGGAATCAGGGGGCAGATGAGCAGTTCTTC; CDR3 protein: CASSLWNQGADEQFF
D gene: NA; clone size: NA; J gene: TRBJ2-5; V gene: TRBV18; CDR3 DNA: TGTGCCAGCTCACCGATACCTGGACTCACTCAAGAGACCCAGTACTTC; CDR3 protein: CASSPIPGLTQETQYF
D gene: NA; clone size: few; J gene: TRBJ1-1; V gene: TRBV12-3/TRBV12-4; CDR3 DNA: TGTGCCAGCAGTGTAACTGGGAACTCTGAAGCTTTCTTT; CDR3 protein: CASSVTGNSEAFF
D gene: TRBD2; clone size: NA; J gene: TRBJ2-5; V gene: TRBV4-1; CDR3 DNA: TGCGCCAGCAGCCGAGGGACTAAACAAGAGACCCAGTACTTC; CDR3 protein: CASSRGTKQETQYF